Given below is one T cell receptor (beta chain) in context. Its antigen target is currently unknown. No much larger clone exists at a distance of one base, and base qualities are not known. The collaborating institutions used their own protocols to collect whole blood in K2EDTA tubes. For TCRbeta analysis, collaborator samples were shipped as frozen whole blood, as isolated PBMCs, or as DNA extracted from either sample type. V was cut back by 8 bases and J by 4 bases, leaving a gap of 15 bases between them. The germline V gene gives CDR1 as KGHSH and CDR2 as LQKENI. Including the terminal cysteine and phenylalanine, the CDR3 comprises 15 residues. Only the CDR3 DNA is retained, 45 bases long and in frame from the first base. These data come from a study of blood T cell repertoires in COVID-19 (TCRdb year 2020). Study-wide context: The collaborator samples originated in the United States, Italy and Spain and spanned the acute and convalescent phases of COVID-19. The prospective study material was composed of cDNA or gDNA derived from T cells, B-cell-depleted T cells, or PBMCs. Deeply sampled blood TCRbeta repertoires from subjects exposed to, actively infected with, or recovered from COVID-19 were included in the dataset. The repertoires were made available in a free public database intended to serve as a resource for research on the immune response to SARS-CoV-2. The samples were drawn from two sources: the first 160 participants of the ongoing ImmuneRACE study, and over 950 subjects contributed by 6 global collaborators. A de-identified subject ID, COVID-19 status, age in years and sex were almost always included in the sample metadata. Where HLA class I and class II types were available, the types were taken from metadata supplied by the sample provider, not from assay-based typing.

TCRbeta CDR3 regions were amplified from genomic DNA using the immunoSEQ Assay, a bias-controlled multiplex PCR. As for how the authors treated the data: Nucleated cell counts per sample were estimated from amplification of reference gene primers within the assay. To quantify the absolute abundance of each unique TCRbeta CDR3 rearrangement, sequence reads were collapsed and filtered. For each sample, productive Simpson clonality was calculated as the square root of Simpson's diversity index over productive rearrangements. The source is immuneACCESS, and TCRdb retained only in-frame sequences with V and J called. Part of the clones is not carried over; for the studies checked, unresolved V genes explain less than half of this, and the remainder is unexplained. V, J and clone size were drawn from that table, and D and trimming were deduced from the DNA. In all, the sample holds 130,000 to 150,000 clones, and more than 70% of those were seen once. The top ten clonotypes cover about an eighth of the sample.

What the work shows at the level of the full study, not this receptor alone: How much clinical and demographic metadata was included differed by source and by participant, and the metadata was provided uncurated.

Sequencing was carried out using peripheral blood. This clonotype was obtained from a man aged 55 to 70 with active or convalescent COVID-19. This receptor chain uses TRBV18 and TRBJ1-6; the D gene is perhaps TRBD1, on 5 matching bases. The DNA sequence is given as TGTGCCAGCCTATCGGGACTGGAGTATAATTCACCCCTCCACTTT. It translates to CASLSGLEYNSPLHF.